This TCR beta chain was documented in a study of blood T cell repertoires in COVID-19. The wider study: COVID-19 samples, acute and convalescent, were from the United States, Italy and Spain.

Method: immunoSEQ multiplex PCR; TCRdb's copy keeps in-frame clones and lacks some. The table includes 170,000 or so clones, 65% to 85% detected once. This clone occurred a few times. V shed 3 bases and J 6 bases; nucleotides not matched to a gene: 11. This CDR3 has 16 amino acids. CDR1 is LNHDA, CDR2 SQIVND, per germline (reference sequence). The gene calls are TRBV19 and TRBJ2-3, with TRBD2 matching 8 bases. Sequenced material: peripheral blood. The receptor was isolated from a woman aged 60-75 years with acute or convalescent COVID-19. DNA of the CDR3: TGTGCCAGTAGTATCCGGGCGGGGGGCCGGTCTGATACGCAGTATTTT. Translated, it gives CASSIRAGGRSDTQYF.